This TCR beta chain is from a study of CD8+ T cells in alopecia areata. Study-wide points: Possibly because of HLA-related factors, TCR sharing was less clear across patients than in mice.

Germline lookup yields CDR1 SGHVS and CDR2 FQNEAQ. This CDR3 comprises 15 residues. V trimming: 3 bases; J trimming: 3 bases; junction bases outside the gene matches: 4. This clone was seen only once. Its target is not known. Following extraction, RNA underwent reverse transcription to cDNA, which served as the sequencing template. Measured with immunoSEQ multiplex PCR; TCRdb has only the in-frame clones, and not every one. The sample lists some 220,000 clones; more than 45% were seen once. Treatment noted: oral pan-JAK inhibitor, 5-10 mg twice daily. The TCR comes from a human donor with alopecia areata. The chain links TRBV7-8 to TRBJ2-7; 11 bases are a match to TRBD1. Sequenced material: CD4+ T cells sorted from blood, taken at week 4, from a patient treated with tofacitinib. The CDR3 DNA is TGTGCCAGCAGCTTCTCCGGGACAGGGGGCTACGAGCAGTACTTC. This sequence encodes CASSFSGTGGYEQYF.